The next 4 T cell receptor beta chains were all read from a single sample in a study of shared clonotypes between healthy human individuals. Assay: immunoSEQ multiplex PCR; the TCRdb copy retains only in-frame clones and omits some. The table records about 2.3 million clones, approximately 90% of them present only once. Sequencing was performed on naive CD4+ T cells from PBMCs. As for subset: CD45RA+ positively selected. The receptor set was obtained from a man aged 18 to 29 in good health. Some clones in this sample may be carry-over from other donors' samples.

The chain links TRBV9 to TRBJ2-3; D may be TRBD2 (6 bases). Looked up from germline, CDR1 is SGDLS and CDR2 is YYNGEE. Deletions cut 0 bases from V and 6 bases from J, with 14 bases between. The CDR3 runs to 15 residues. This CDR3 reads CASSVGVGSWDTQYF. In DNA form, the CDR3 reads TGTGCCAGCAGCGTAGGAGTCGGGAGTTGGGATACGCAGTATTTT. The full variable domain, in which reference TRBV9 and TRBJ2-3 provide the parts outside the CDR3, is DSGVTQTPKHLITATGQRVTLRCSPRSGDLSVYWYQQSLDQGLQFLIQYYNGEERAKGNILERFSAQQFPDLHSELNLSSLELGDSALYFCASSVGVGSWDTQYFGPGTRLTVL.

On this clone: The sample contains more than one DNA sequence encoding this CDR3. This rearrangement joins TRBV9 to TRBJ2-3, with D uncertain. Germline V lookup: CDR1 SGDLS, CDR2 YYNGEE. The CDR3 covers 13 residues. The V and J ends lost 0 bases and 4 bases respectively, with 6 bases between them. For the CDR3, the DNA is TGTGCCAGCAGCGTAGGCCCCCCAGATACGCAGTATTTT. This translates into CASSVGPPDTQYF. Using reference TRBV9 and TRBJ2-3 for the parts outside the CDR3, the full variable domain is DSGVTQTPKHLITATGQRVTLRCSPRSGDLSVYWYQQSLDQGLQFLIQYYNGEERAKGNILERFSAQQFPDLHSELNLSSLELGDSALYFCASSVGPPDTQYFGPGTRLTVL.

Worth noting for this clone: The same CDR3 also results from other DNA sequences found in this sample. The gene calls are TRBV5-4 and TRBJ2-1, with 9 bases matching TRBD2. Germline loops: CDR1 SGHNT, CDR2 YYREEE (reference sequence). CDR3 size: 14 residues. V gave up 1 base and J gave up 6 bases; unmatched junction bases: 2. This chain's CDR3 is CASSLRREGNEQFF. Here the CDR3 DNA reads TGTGCCAGCAGCTTGCGGCGGGAGGGCAATGAGCAGTTCTTC. Drawing the rest from reference TRBV5-4 and TRBJ2-1, the complete variable domain is ETGVTQSPTHLIKTRGQQVTLRCSSQSGHNTVSWYQQALGQGPQFIFQYYREEENGRGNFPPRFSGLQFPNYSSELNVNALELDDSALYLCASSLRREGNEQFFGPGTRLTVL.

This sequence joins TRBV11-2 and TRBJ1-1; 10 bases are a match to TRBD1. The CDR3 loop spans 18 amino acids. CDR1 SGHAT and CDR2 FQNNGV come from the germline V gene. V was clipped by 5 bases and J by 3 bases; unmatched bases: 15. CDR3 region: CASSPLPWTGGGDTEAFF. Written as DNA, the CDR3 is TGTGCCAGCAGCCCCCTCCCGTGGACAGGGGGAGGAGACACTGAAGCTTTCTTT.